This entry lists 5 T cell receptor beta chains sequenced from one sample in a study of Tregs in tolerant kidney transplant recipients. Only in-frame clones appear in the TCRdb table, and some are missing; sequencing was by immunoSEQ multiplex PCR. Seen here are about 18,000 clones, roughly 80% observed once, and the top ten hold less than 2.5%. Sequenced material: Tregs from blood. Source of these receptors: a human donor in good health.

This clone has just a few counts. This sequence joins TRBV7-9 and TRBJ2-5, with TRBD2 matching over 8 bases. From germline, CDR1 is SEHNR and CDR2 FQNEAQ (reference sequence). This CDR3 is 14 amino acids long. V dropped 8 bases and J dropped 4; count of bases not matched to a gene: 9. The CDR3 sequence: CASGNLAGGETQYF. CDR3 DNA sequence: TGTGCCAGCGGTAACCTAGCGGGCGGAGAGACCCAGTACTTC.

The V call is TRBV5-5, the J call TRBJ1-2; TRBD1 matches 8 bases. The CDR3 is 16 residues long. Unmatched junction bases numbered 13, after V lost 1 base and J lost 8 bases. Germline CDR1 reads SGHKS; CDR2 reads YYEKEE (reference sequence). The CDR3 spells CASSLTRGLLLSGYTF. In nucleotides, the CDR3 is TGTGCCAGCAGCTTGACCAGGGGGCTTTTGTTGTCAGGCTACACCTTC.

This sequence joins TRBV4-1 and TRBJ1-1; no clear D gene. The CDR3 totals 17 residues. Germline CDR1 and CDR2: MGHRA and YSYEKL. V was clipped by 0 bases and J by 0 bases, with 14 bases between them. The CDR3 DNA reads TGCGCCAGCAGCCAAGATTTATGGGCGGCAGTGAACACTGAAGCTTTCTTT. Residues: CASSQDLWAAVNTEAFF.

As concerns this clone: One end of the junction fails to match germline, which may point to a read error. The rearrangement uses TRBV20-1 and TRBJ2-3; no firm D call. CDR3 length equals 11 residues. CDR1 and CDR2 from the germline V gene are DFQATT and SNEGSKA (reference sequence). CDR3 DNA sequence: TGCAGGGCTACTAGCACAGATACGCAGTATTTT. Translating gives CRATSTDTQYF.

This CDR3 is CAISESTAGVLQETQYF. CDR3 DNA: TGTGCCATCAGTGAGTCGACGGCGGGGGTGCTCCAAGAGACCCAGTACTTC. The chain is built from TRBV10-3 and TRBJ2-5; 7 nucleotides agree with TRBD2. The CDR3 is 17 amino acids. J was trimmed by 1 base and V by 0 bases; bases with no gene match: 8. Germline V gene data show CDR1 as ENHRY and CDR2 as SYGVKD.